Below, 16 T cell receptor beta chains from the same sample are listed, as sequenced in a study of shared clonotypes between healthy human individuals (dated by TCRdb to the early 2020s). The library was produced with the immunoSEQ multiplex PCR assay. TCRdb obtained this table from immuneACCESS and retained in-frame rearrangements with V and J assigned. These tables miss some clones; where compared with another copy, unresolved V genes account for less than half of the shortfall, and the remainder is unexplained. The sample data list under 1,100,000 clones, and 65% to 80% of these were observed just once. 1.4% to 1.5% of the sample is held by the ten biggest clonotypes. Sequencing was carried out using memory CD4+ T cells sorted from blood. The intended sense of this specimen's cell subset or site label: CD45RA-negative fraction. These receptor sequences come from a man in his late teens or twenties in good health.

The chain is built from TRBV28 and TRBJ1-6, with D perhaps matching TRBD1 (5 bases). The CDR3 sequence is 14 residues long. Germline values: CDR1 MDHEN, CDR2 SYDVKM. V was shortened by 5 bases and J by 7 bases, with 12 bases between the two germline ends. CDR3 loop: CASSLGTANSPLHF. The CDR3 coding sequence is TGTGCCAGCAGTCTGGGGACGGCAAATTCACCCCTCCACTTT.

The chain has TRBV25-1 and TRBJ2-1; TRBD2 agrees at 8 bases. The CDR3 loop spans 16 amino acids. J gave up 5 bases and V 1 base, and 7 bases lay outside the gene matches. The V gene's germline CDR1 is MGHDK and CDR2 SYGVNS. The DNA for the CDR3 is TGTGCCAGCAGTGAATGGAATAGCGGGGTCCACAATGAGCAGTTCTTC. It codes for CASSEWNSGVHNEQFF. Full variable domain (remainder filled in from reference TRBV25-1 and TRBJ2-1): EADIYQTPRYLVIGTGKKITLECSQTMGHDKMYWYQQDPGMELHLIHYSYGVNSTEKGDLSSESTVSRIRTEHFPLTLESARPSHTSQYLCASSEWNSGVHNEQFFGPGTRLTVL.

The chain carries TRBV5-1 and TRBJ2-7; TRBD2 agrees at 14 bases. Germline values: CDR1 SGHRS, CDR2 YFSETQ. CDR3 size: 16 residues. The J segment lost 7 bases and the V segment lost 4 bases, leaving 10 bases of the junction unmatched. The CDR3 sequence is CASSGPGLAGVLEQYF. The CDR3 nucleotides are TGCGCCAGCAGCGGTCCGGGACTAGCGGGAGTATTAGAGCAGTACTTC. The full variable domain, rest sourced from reference TRBV5-1 and TRBJ2-7, is KAGVTQTPRYLIKTRGQQVTLSCSPISGHRSVSWYQQTPGQGLQFLFEYFSETQRNKGNFPGRFSGRQFSNSRSEMNVSTLELGDSALYLCASSGPGLAGVLEQYFGPGTRLTVT.

The rearrangement uses TRBV7-8 and TRBJ2-2, with D possibly TRBD2 on 5 matching bases. The length of the CDR3 is 13 residues. Trimming cost V 4 bases and J 7 bases, with 10 bases left between them. Germline V gives CDR1 SGHVS, CDR2 FQNEAQ. This chain's CDR3 is CASSSRTLGELFF. In DNA form, the CDR3 reads TGTGCCAGCAGCTCCAGGACTCTCGGGGAGCTGTTTTTT.

This chain connects TRBV28 to TRBJ2-1, with 7 bases aligning to TRBD2. Germline V gene data show CDR1 as MDHEN and CDR2 as SYDVKM. The CDR3 length is 14 residues. V gave up 8 bases and J gave up 4 bases; unmatched junction bases: 8. This CDR3 reads CASDGTNTYNEQFF. The CDR3 DNA reads TGTGCCAGCGACGGGACTAACACTTACAATGAGCAGTTCTTC.

This chain links TRBV6-1 with TRBJ2-1, with D unresolved. Germline CDR1 is MNHNS and CDR2 is SASEGT. The CDR3 length is 11 residues. V lost 1 base and J 12 bases, leaving 7 bases between the germline ends. This CDR3 reads CASSEGARQFF. Here the CDR3 DNA reads TGTGCCAGCAGTGAAGGAGCTCGGCAGTTCTTC.

This clone has just a few counts. V and J are TRBV6-4 and TRBJ1-5; D remains unclear. CDR1 is MRHNA and CDR2 is SNTAGT in the germline V gene. CDR3 length: 15 residues. V lost 6 bases and J 0 bases, leaving 12 bases between the germline ends. This chain's CDR3 is CASSSVRVSNQPQHF. The CDR3 nucleotides read TGTGCCAGCAGCTCCGTGCGAGTTAGCAATCAGCCCCAGCATTTT.

In its sample, this clone was seen a few times. This sample includes further DNA sequences coding for the same CDR3. The chain links TRBV5-1 to TRBJ2-7, with no clear D. Germline CDR1 is SGHRS and CDR2 is YFSETQ. Trimming removed 0 bases at V and 4 bases at J, with 8 bases between. The CDR3 consists of 13 residues. CDR3 bases: TGCGCCAGCAGCTTGGCGGGTCTATACGAGCAGTACTTC. Its translation: CASSLAGLYEQYF. Complete variable domain (other parts from reference TRBV5-1 and TRBJ2-7): KAGVTQTPRYLIKTRGQQVTLSCSPISGHRSVSWYQQTPGQGLQFLFEYFSETQRNKGNFPGRFSGRQFSNSRSEMNVSTLELGDSALYLCASSLAGLYEQYFGPGTRLTVT.

The V gene is TRBV7-6, the J gene TRBJ2-1; D could derive from TRBD1 or TRBD2 (5 bases each). The ends were cut back, 3 bases at V and 0 bases at J, with 15 bases in the middle. The germline CDR1 and CDR2 sequences are SGHVS and FNYEAQ. The CDR3 runs to 17 residues. The CDR3 DNA reads as TGTGCCAGCAGCTTGGGGACGGCCGGGATCTCCTACAATGAGCAGTTCTTC. Translated, it gives CASSLGTAGISYNEQFF.

This chain links TRBV28 with TRBJ1-3; TRBD1 might be the D (6 bases). The CDR3 spans 15 residues. Trimming cost V 5 bases and J 1 base, with 12 bases left between them. CDR1 is MDHEN, CDR2 SYDVKM, per germline. For the CDR3, the DNA is TGTGCCAGCAGTCCGTACAGGGTTTCTGGAAACACCATATATTTT. Its protein is CASSPYRVSGNTIYF.

The gene calls are TRBV12-5 and TRBJ2-4, with D possibly being TRBD2 (7 bases). V lost 1 base, J lost 0 bases, and 13 bases lay in between. The CDR3 loop spans 17 amino acids. Germline V CDR1 and CDR2: LGHNT, FRNRAP. In nucleotides, the CDR3 is TGTGCTAGTGGTTTGGACCGCGGGGGCTTAGCCAAAAACATTCAGTACTTC. The encoded protein is CASGLDRGGLAKNIQYF.

V and J are TRBV7-9 and TRBJ1-5; D is ambiguous. The CDR3 has 13 residues. Germline CDR1 is SEHNR and CDR2 is FQNEAQ (reference sequence). V shed 1 base and J shed 9 bases, with 10 bases lying between them. CDR3 sequence reads: CASSLGSTGPQHF. CDR3 bases: TGTGCCAGCAGCTTAGGTTCTACTGGGCCCCAGCATTTT.

The genes are TRBV11-2 and TRBJ2-7; D perhaps matches TRBD2 (5 bases). The ends were cut back, 5 bases at V and 3 bases at J, with 14 bases in the middle. The CDR3 extends over 14 amino acids. Germline V CDR1 and CDR2: SGHAT, FQNNGV. The CDR3 loop is CASSLGGGIYEQYF. The CDR3 nucleotides are TGTGCCAGCAGCCTAGGAGGTGGGATCTACGAGCAGTACTTC.

The table lists this clone with a few counts. The gene calls are TRBV9 and TRBJ1-4; D unclear. Trimming took 4 bases from V and 8 from J, leaving 9 bases between them. Germline CDR1 is SGDLS and CDR2 is YYNGEE. The CDR3 totals 12 residues. The CDR3 DNA is TGTGCCAGCAGCAGCGTGGGGGAAAAACTGTTTTTT. As protein: CASSSVGEKLFF.

The chain joins TRBV6-5 to TRBJ1-4; D possibly corresponds to TRBD1 (5 bases). The CDR3 has 15 residues. Between the trimmed V and J ends, which lost 6 bases and 3 bases, there was a span of 14 bases. The germline CDR1 and CDR2 sequences are MNHEY and SVGAGI. This CDR3 reads CASSSGETANEKLFF. The CDR3, as DNA: TGTGCCAGCAGCTCAGGCGAGACAGCTAATGAAAAACTGTTTTTT.

The table lists this clone with a count of one. The V gene is TRBV6-1, the J gene TRBJ1-2; D gene unclear. CDR3 length: 11 residues. Germline V gene sequence: CDR1 MNHNS, CDR2 SASEGT. Trimming cost V 4 bases and J 7 bases, with 7 bases left between them. CDR3 sequence reads: CASSAESGYTF. The CDR3 bases are TGTGCCAGCAGTGCGGAAAGTGGCTACACCTTC.